Listed below are T cell receptor beta chains from one sample, sequenced in a study of blood T cell repertoires in COVID-19. Using immunoSEQ multiplex PCR, the repertoire was profiled, and TCRdb retains in-frame clones only, with some absent. Among fewer than 180,000 clones listed, 80% to 90% were seen once. The sample was peripheral blood. The receptors derive from a man in his 70s with acute or convalescent COVID-19. Both conserved end residues are part of each CDR3. The D gene is left open where the match is weak. Size is omitted from some rows. Given values are once, few, many or a class for expanded clones.

J gene	V gene	D gene	clone size	CDR3 protein	CDR3 DNA
TRBJ1-1	TRBV7-8	NA	NA	CASSLLQAAMNTEAFF	TGTGCCAGCAGCTTATTACAGGCGGCGATGAACACTGAAGCTTTCTTT
TRBJ2-7	TRBV28	TRBD1	NA	CASRTGVEQYF	TGTGCCAGCAGGACAGGGGTCGAGCAGTACTTC
TRBJ1-1	TRBV3-1/TRBV3-2	NA	NA	CASSQEDRNTEAFF	TGTGCCAGCAGCCAAGAGGACAGGAACACTGAAGCTTTCTTT
TRBJ1-5	TRBV19	NA	NA	CASTLGSPNQPQHF	TGTGCCAGTACCCTGGGGAGTCCCAATCAGCCCCAGCATTTT
TRBJ2-5	TRBV5-1	NA	NA	CASSLGTEETQYF	TGCGCCAGCAGCTTGGGAACGGAAGAGACCCAGTACTTC
TRBJ2-3	TRBV5-1	NA	NA	CASSLRGEDTQYF	TGCGCCAGCAGCTTAAGGGGCGAAGATACGCAGTATTTT
TRBJ1-1	TRBV27	NA	NA	CASSLRVSTNTEAFF	TGTGCCAGCAGTTTACGGGTATCCACGAACACTGAAGCTTTCTTT
TRBJ2-1	TRBV15	TRBD2	NA	CATSHIAGGTYNEQFF	TGTGCCACCAGCCACATAGCGGGAGGTACTTACAATGAGCAGTTCTTC
TRBJ2-3	TRBV5-1	NA	NA	CASSLDSPGTDTQYF	TGCGCCAGCAGCTTGGACAGTCCGGGCACAGATACGCAGTATTTT
TRBJ2-3	TRBV19	TRBD2	NA	CASSRLAGGSTDTQYF	TGTGCCAGTAGTCGGCTAGCGGGAGGGAGCACAGATACGCAGTATTTT
TRBJ2-1	TRBV29-1	NA	NA	CSVDKGFNEQFF	TGCAGCGTTGATAAGGGGTTCAATGAGCAGTTCTTC
TRBJ2-3	TRBV5-1	NA	NA	CASSLDRTDTQYF	TGCGCCAGCAGCTTGGACAGAACAGATACGCAGTATTTT
TRBJ1-6	TRBV19	NA	NA	CASSSSRNSPLHF	TGTGCCAGTAGTTCTTCTAGAAATTCACCCCTCCACTTT
TRBJ2-7	TRBV11-2	TRBD1	NA	CASSSTGVVHEQYF	TGTGCCAGCAGCTCGACAGGGGTCGTCCACGAGCAGTACTTC
TRBJ2-1	TRBV6-5	TRBD2	once	CASSYVLAGYNEQFF	TGTGCCAGCAGTTACGTACTAGCGGGGTACAATGAGCAGTTCTTC
TRBJ2-2	TRBV9	TRBD1	once	CASRWGTGNTGELFF	TGTGCCAGCAGATGGGGGACAGGGAACACCGGGGAGCTGTTTTTT
TRBJ1-4	TRBV28	NA	NA	CASSSEWTNEKLFF	TGTGCCAGCAGTTCCGAGTGGACTAATGAAAAACTGTTTTTT
TRBJ2-7	TRBV7-2	TRBD1	NA	CASSPLQGPPYF	TGTGCCAGCAGCCCCCTACAGGGGCCGCCGTACTTC
TRBJ2-5	TRBV2	NA	NA	CASSDAQGGETQYF	TGTGCCAGCAGTGATGCCCAGGGGGGAGAGACCCAGTACTTC
TRBJ2-1	TRBV5-1	TRBD2	NA	CASSLGTSGRLNEQFF	TGCGCCAGCAGCCTAGGGACTAGCGGGAGGTTGAATGAGCAGTTCTTC
TRBJ2-7	TRBV5-1	NA	NA	CASSLEVVRTDSYEQYF	TGCGCCAGCAGCTTGGAGGTGGTACGGACAGACTCCTACGAGCAGTACTTC